The present T cell receptor (beta chain) was sequenced within a study of shared clonotypes between healthy human individuals. The wider study: Used for every donor were three CD4 naive, three CD4 memory, two CD8 naive and one CD8 memory plate.

Overall study findings and caveats: Clonotypes shared by all four donors outscored non-shared clonotypes in generation probability.

This clone was seen just once. The antigen remains undetermined. The deep-level immunoSEQ assay was used. Clones were read by immunoSEQ multiplex PCR, and TCRdb kept only the in-frame ones, dropping some. The data contain millions of clones, about 95% of them seen just once; the ten biggest clones take up around 1.1%. CDR1 SGHDT and CDR2 YYEEEE come from the germline V gene. The ends were cut back, 2 bases at V and 1 base at J, with 10 bases in the middle. This CDR3 contains 15 residues. CD8 cells classed as naive were CD45RO-negative and positively selected for CCR7, excluding terminally differentiated effector memory CD45RA+ cells. Donors had no recently reported acute infections or vaccinations and were HIV-negative.

This TCR was recovered from a man between 18 and 35 years old in good health. The sequenced sample was naive CD8+ T cells sorted from blood. V gene TRBV5-6 combines with J gene TRBJ2-1; TRBD1 is a possible D gene (5 bases). As DNA, the CDR3 is TGTGCCAGCAGCTTTCTGGGGCCATCCTACAATGAGCAGTTCTTC. It yields the protein CASSFLGPSYNEQFF.